Included here is one T cell receptor (beta chain) sequence, with context. As yet, its antigen is unknown. The donors, aged roughly 6 to 90, were healthy Caucasians from Russia. Every donor provided 7.5 to 10 milliliters of peripheral blood. Germline V gene data show CDR1 as SGHDN and CDR2 as FVKESK. Trimming shortened V by 2 bases and J by 12 bases, and 17 bases separated the two germline ends. CDR3 length: 14 amino acids. Next came a second PCR, run for roughly 6 to 11 cycles, which used a sample-barcoded 5' primer along with a J-beta primer mix. All cDNA molecules were each tagged by a template-switch adaptor with 12 random nucleotides. Using its own MiXCR run on the 5' RACE reads, TCRdb lists one record per CDR3 protein. The data contain about 570,000 distinct CDR3 sequences, approximately 27% of them seen just once; the ten biggest clones take up about 18%. The data are from a study of blood T cells in healthy people across ages.

Study results and caveats: The diversity estimates, figures obtained from one million T cells, were considered underestimates.

Sequencing was carried out using blood. This receptor was identified in a woman in her 70s in good health. V gene TRBV14 combines with J gene TRBJ2-1; D is uncertain. CDR3 coding DNA: TGTGCCAGCAGCCAAAAATGGGTCCTCGATTCGCAGTTCTTC. It encodes CASSQKWVLDSQFF. Together with reference TRBV14 and TRBJ2-1, the CDR3 gives the full variable domain: EAGVTQFPSHSVIEKGQTVTLRCDPISGHDNLYWYRRVMGKEIKFLLHFVKESKQDESGMPNNRFLAERTGGTYSTLKVQPAELEDSGVYFCASSQKWVLDSQFFGPGTRLTVL.